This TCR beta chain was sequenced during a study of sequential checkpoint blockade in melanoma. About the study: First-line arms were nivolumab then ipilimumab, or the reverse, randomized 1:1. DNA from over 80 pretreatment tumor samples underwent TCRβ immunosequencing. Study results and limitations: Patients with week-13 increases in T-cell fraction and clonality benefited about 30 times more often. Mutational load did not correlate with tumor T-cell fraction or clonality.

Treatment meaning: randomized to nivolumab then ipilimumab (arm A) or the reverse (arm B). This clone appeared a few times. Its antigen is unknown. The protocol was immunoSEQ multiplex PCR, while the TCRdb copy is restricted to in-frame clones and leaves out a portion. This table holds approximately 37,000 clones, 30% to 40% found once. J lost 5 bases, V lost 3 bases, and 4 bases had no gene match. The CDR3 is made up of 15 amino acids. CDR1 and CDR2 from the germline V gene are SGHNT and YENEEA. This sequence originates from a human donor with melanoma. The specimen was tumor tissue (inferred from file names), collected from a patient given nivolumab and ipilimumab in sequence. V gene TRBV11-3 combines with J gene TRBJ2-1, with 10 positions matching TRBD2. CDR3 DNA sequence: TGTGCCAGCAGCTTGGGAGCGGGGGGGCACAATGAGCAGTTCTTC. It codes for CASSLGAGGHNEQFF. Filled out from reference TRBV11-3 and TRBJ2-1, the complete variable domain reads EAGVVQSPRYKIIEKKQPVAFWCNPISGHNTLYWYLQNLGQGPELLIRYENEEAVDDSQLPKDRFSAERLKGVDSTLKIQPAELGDSAVYLCASSLGAGGHNEQFFGPGTRLTVL.